This T cell receptor beta chain stems from a study of metastatic and nonmetastatic thyroid tumors. This clone was recorded at least ten times. Thyroid surgery was preceded by no treatment in any patient. TCRdb called clones again from the PCR reads with MiXCR. The sample consists of around 45,000 clones, under 20% of them appearing once. This CDR3 spans 14 amino acids. Trimming stripped 1 base from V and 6 bases from J, with 12 bases between. CDR1 and CDR2 from the germline V gene are SQVTM and ANQGSEA. The rearrangement uses TRBV29-1 and TRBJ2-2; D may match TRBD1 or TRBD2 (6 bases each). The sequence was obtained from a female donor with papillary thyroid cancer or a benign thyroid nodule (not recorded which). Some clones in this sample may be carry-over from other donors' samples. The source material was blood. In DNA, the CDR3 is TGCAGCGTTGAAGGGGGGGCGTTCGCCGGGGAGCTGTTTTTT. The encoded protein is CSVEGGAFAGELFF.